The sequence of this T cell receptor beta chain was determined in a study of identical twins. Whole-study results and caveats: Among monozygotic twins, out-of-frame TCR alpha sharing exceeded what models predicted.

The CDR3 length is 13 residues. Trimming cost V 6 bases and J 6 bases, with 14 bases left between them. Germline CDR1 is MNHEY and CDR2 is SVGEGT. As for this clonotype: The antigen is not known.

Each CDR3 protein is one row after TCRdb ran MiXCR on the 5' RACE reads. Of about 200,000 distinct CDR3 sequences in the sample, 6% to 9% are singletons; the top ten hold 1.9%. Another study also made use of these data, one on yellow fever vaccine responses in identical twins.

Sequenced sample: memory (CD45RO+) T cells sorted from blood. This chain uses TRBV6-2 or TRBV6-3 with TRBJ1-1; tentatively, D is TRBD1 (5 bases). The clonotype was recovered from a young woman in good health. The CDR3 DNA sequence: TGTGCCAGCAGCCAGGACCAGGGACCTGAAGCTTTCTTT. The encoded protein is CASSQDQGPEAFF.